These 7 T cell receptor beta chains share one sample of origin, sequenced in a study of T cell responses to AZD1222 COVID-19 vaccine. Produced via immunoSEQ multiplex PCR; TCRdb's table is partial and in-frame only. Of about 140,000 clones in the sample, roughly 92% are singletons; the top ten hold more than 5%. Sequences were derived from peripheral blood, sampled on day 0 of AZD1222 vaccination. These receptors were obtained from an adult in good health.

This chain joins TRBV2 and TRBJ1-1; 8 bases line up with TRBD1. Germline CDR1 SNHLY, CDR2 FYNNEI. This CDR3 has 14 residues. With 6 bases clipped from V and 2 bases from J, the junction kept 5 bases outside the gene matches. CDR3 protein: CASSPGQVNTEAFF. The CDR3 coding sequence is TGTGCCAGCAGCCCGGGACAGGTAAACACTGAAGCTTTCTTT.

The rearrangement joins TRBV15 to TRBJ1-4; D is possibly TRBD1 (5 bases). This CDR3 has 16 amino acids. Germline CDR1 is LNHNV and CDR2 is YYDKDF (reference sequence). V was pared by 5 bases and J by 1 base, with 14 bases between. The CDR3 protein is CATSPRGRGTNEKLFF. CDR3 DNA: TGTGCCACCAGCCCGCGGGGGAGGGGAACTAATGAAAAACTGTTTTTT. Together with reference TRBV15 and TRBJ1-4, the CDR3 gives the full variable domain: DAMVIQNPRYQVTQFGKPVTLSCSQTLNHNVMYWYQQKSSQAPKLLFHYYDKDFNNEADTPDNFQSRRPNTSFCFLDIRSPGLGDTAMYLCATSPRGRGTNEKLFFGSGTQLSVL.

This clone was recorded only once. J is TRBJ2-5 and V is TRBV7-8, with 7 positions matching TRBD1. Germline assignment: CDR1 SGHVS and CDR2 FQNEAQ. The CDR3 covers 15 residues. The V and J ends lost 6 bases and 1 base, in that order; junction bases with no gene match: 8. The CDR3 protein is CASRNDRERQETQYF. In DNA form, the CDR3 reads TGTGCCAGCAGGAATGACAGGGAACGCCAAGAGACCCAGTACTTC. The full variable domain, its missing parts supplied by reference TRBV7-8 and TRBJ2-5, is GAGVSQSPRYKVAKRGQDVALRCDPISGHVSLFWYQQALGQGPEFLTYFQNEAQLDKSGLPSDRFFAERPEGSVSTLKIQRTQQEDSAVYLCASRNDRERQETQYFGPGTRLLVL.

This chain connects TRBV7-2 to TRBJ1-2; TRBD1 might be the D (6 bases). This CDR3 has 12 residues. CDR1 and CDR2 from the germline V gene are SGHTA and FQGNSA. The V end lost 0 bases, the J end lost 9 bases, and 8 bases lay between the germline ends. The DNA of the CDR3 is TGTGCCAGCAGCTTAGCTCAGGGGAGCTACACCTTC. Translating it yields CASSLAQGSYTF.

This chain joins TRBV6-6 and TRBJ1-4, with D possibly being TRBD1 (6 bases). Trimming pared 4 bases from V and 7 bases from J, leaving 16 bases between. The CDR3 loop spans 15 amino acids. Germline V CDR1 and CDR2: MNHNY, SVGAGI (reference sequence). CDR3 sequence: CASSFTGPAGEKLFF. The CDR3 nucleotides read TGTGCCAGCAGTTTTACAGGGCCTGCTGGTGAAAAACTGTTTTTT.

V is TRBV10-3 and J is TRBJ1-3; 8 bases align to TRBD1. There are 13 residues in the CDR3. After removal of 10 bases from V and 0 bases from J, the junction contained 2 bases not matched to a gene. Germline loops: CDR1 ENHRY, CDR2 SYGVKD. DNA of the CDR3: TGTGCCACCACAGGGGGCTCTGGAAACACCATATATTTT. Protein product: CATTGGSGNTIYF.

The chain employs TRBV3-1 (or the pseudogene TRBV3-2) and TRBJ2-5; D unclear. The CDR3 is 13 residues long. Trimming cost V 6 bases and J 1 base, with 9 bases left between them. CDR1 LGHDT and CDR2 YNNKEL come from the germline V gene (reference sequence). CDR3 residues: CASRGQAQETQYF. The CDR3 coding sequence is TGTGCCAGCAGAGGGCAAGCCCAAGAGACCCAGTACTTC.